A single sample gave rise to the 29 T cell receptor beta chains below, sequenced in a study of shared clonotypes between healthy human individuals (TCRdb year 2020). The library was prepared using the immunoSEQ multiplex PCR assay. TCRdb stores this immuneACCESS table with in-frame sequences only. Part of the clones is absent; in the studies checked, under half of the shortfall reflects unresolved V genes, and no reason is known for the rest. Present in this sample are more than 2 million clones, around 93% of which were seen just once. The ten largest clones add up to approximately 1.7% of the sample. For the CD8 naive samples, CD45RO-negative cells were positively selected for CCR7, yielding a CD45RA+CCR7+ population from which TemRA cells were excluded. Sequenced: naive CD8+ T cells from PBMCs. The cell subset or site label of this sample denotes: CD45RA+CCR7+. The receptors shown here come from a man between 18 and 35 years old in good health. Some clones in this sample may be carry-over from other donors' samples.

The chain recombines TRBV27 with TRBJ1-1; no firm D call. CDR1 is MNHEY and CDR2 is SMNVEV in the germline V gene (reference sequence). The germline V and J ends were trimmed by 2 bases and 6 bases, with 13 bases remaining between them. This CDR3 spans 14 amino acids. The CDR3 nucleotides read TGTGCCAGCAGTTTACTCGACAACCACGCTGAAGCTTTCTTT. Translation: CASSLLDNHAEAFF.

The rearrangement joins TRBV6-6 to TRBJ2-7; possibly TRBD2 for D (6 bases). From germline, CDR1 is MNHNY and CDR2 SVGAGI (reference sequence). Trimming removed 6 bases from V and 6 bases from J, with 12 bases in between. CDR3 length equals 12 residues. The CDR3 DNA sequence: TGTGCCAGCAGCGCGGGACTTTTCGAGCAGTACTTC. It yields the protein CASSAGLFEQYF.

This rearrangement joins TRBV27 to TRBJ1-2; D perhaps matches TRBD1 (6 bases). Germline values: CDR1 MNHEY, CDR2 SMNVEV (reference sequence). The ends were cut back, 10 bases at V and 6 bases at J, with 24 bases in the middle. This CDR3 is 15 amino acids long. This chain's CDR3 is CATTARGVASNGYTF. As DNA, the CDR3 is TGTGCCACCACGGCCAGGGGCGTCGCTTCCAATGGCTACACCTTC.

In its sample, this clone was seen a few times. The CDR3 spells CASSPGSGRTEAFF. For the CDR3, the DNA is TGTGCCAGCAGCCCTGGGAGTGGCCGAACTGAAGCTTTCTTT. The V and J genes are TRBV6-5 and TRBJ1-1; D gene ambiguous. The CDR3 is 14 amino acids. Trimming removed 6 bases at V and 5 bases at J, with 16 bases between. Germline CDR1 MNHEY, CDR2 SVGAGI.

This chain connects TRBV9 to TRBJ1-5; possibly TRBD1 for D (6 bases). V lost 10 bases and J 7 bases, leaving 24 bases between the germline ends. The germline CDR1 and CDR2 sequences are SGDLS and YYNGEE. The CDR3 covers 15 residues. CDR3 sequence: CARLGQGQKLQPQHF. The CDR3 DNA sequence: TGTGCCCGCTTGGGGCAGGGGCAAAAGCTACAGCCCCAGCATTTT.

The rearrangement links TRBV5-1 to TRBJ2-5; maybe TRBD1 (7 bases). Trimming pared 4 bases from V and 5 bases from J, leaving 21 bases between. The germline V gene has CDR1 SGHRS and CDR2 YFSETQ. CDR3 length: 16 amino acids. The CDR3 here is CASSPHRQGGWETQYF. CDR3 coding DNA: TGCGCCAGCAGCCCCCACAGACAGGGAGGCTGGGAGACCCAGTACTTC.

The chain joins TRBV7-9 to TRBJ2-1, with D possibly TRBD1 on 5 matching bases. Germline V gene data show CDR1 as SEHNR and CDR2 as FQNEAQ (reference sequence). The CDR3 is 16 residues long. The V end lost 5 bases, the J end lost 0 bases, and 14 bases lay between the germline ends. The CDR3 spells CASSPQGPSSYNEQFF. DNA of the CDR3: TGTGCCAGCAGCCCCCAGGGCCCGAGCTCCTACAATGAGCAGTTCTTC. Full variable domain (outside the CDR3, taken from reference TRBV7-9 and TRBJ2-1): DTGVSQNPRHKITKRGQNVTFRCDPISEHNRLYWYRQTLGQGPEFLTYFQNEAQLEKSRLLSDRFSAERPKGSFSTLEIQRTEQGDSAMYLCASSPQGPSSYNEQFFGPGTRLTVL.

The rearrangement uses TRBV6-1 and TRBJ2-1, with unresolved D. Trimming stripped 3 bases from V and 2 bases from J, with 17 bases between. The germline V gene encodes CDR1 MNHNS and CDR2 SASEGT. This CDR3 comprises 17 residues. The CDR3: CASSDGRSLAAYNEQFF. The CDR3 region has the DNA TGTGCCAGCAGTGATGGGCGGAGCCTCGCGGCCTACAATGAGCAGTTCTTC.

This clone has just one count. This rearrangement joins TRBV18 to TRBJ1-5, with D hard to call. The germline CDR1 and CDR2 sequences are KGHSH and LQKENI. This CDR3 contains 13 residues. V lost 5 bases and J 5 bases, leaving 10 bases between the germline ends. The CDR3, as DNA: TGTGCCAGCTCAGGGGTGGAGGATCAGCCCCAGCATTTT. Its translation: CASSGVEDQPQHF. The whole variable domain, filled in from reference TRBV18 and TRBJ1-5, reads NAGVMQNPRHLVRRRGQEARLRCSPMKGHSHVYWYRQLPEEGLKFMVYLQKENIIDESGMPKERFSAEFPKEGPSILRIQQVVRGDSAAYFCASSGVEDQPQHFGDGTRLSIL.

Only a few counts were recorded for this clone. The rearrangement uses TRBV19 and TRBJ2-4; the D gene is possibly TRBD2 (5 bases). In germline, CDR1 is LNHDA, CDR2 SQIVND (reference sequence). Trimming removed 8 bases from V and 15 bases from J, with 17 bases in between. The CDR3 loop spans 11 amino acids. The CDR3 bases are TGTGCCAGTTTTGCGGGCTGGCTAGGGTACTTC. Translated: CASFAGWLGYF.

The chain recombines TRBV4-3 with TRBJ1-2; weak D call: TRBD1 (6 bases). Trimming removed 0 bases at V and 5 bases at J, with 10 bases between. Germline CDR1 and CDR2: LGHNA and YSLEER. There are 14 residues in the CDR3. Here the CDR3 DNA reads TGCGCCAGCAGCCAAGAACGGGGGGCTTATGGCTACACCTTC. Translated, it gives CASSQERGAYGYTF.

The rearrangement links TRBV28 to TRBJ1-5; D gene uncertain. Germline V gene lookup returns CDR1 MDHEN and CDR2 SYDVKM. This CDR3 comprises 14 residues. The V gene lost 6 bases and the J gene lost 1 base, with 10 bases spanning the gap. The CDR3 DNA reads as TGTGCCAGCAGCCTCCCCTTAAGCAATCAGCCCCAGCATTTT. Protein product: CASSLPLSNQPQHF.

V and J are TRBV30 and TRBJ1-2; 9 bases fit TRBD1. Germline CDR1 GTSNPN, CDR2 SVGIG (reference sequence). Losses at the gene ends were 3 bases for V and 7 bases for J; bases not matched to a gene: 6. The CDR3 sequence is 13 residues long. The CDR3 reads CAWSGTGLRGYTF. In DNA, the CDR3 is TGTGCCTGGAGCGGGACAGGGCTTCGTGGCTACACCTTC.

V and J are TRBV27 and TRBJ2-7; D gene uncertain. Germline V gene sequence: CDR1 MNHEY, CDR2 SMNVEV (reference sequence). This CDR3 comprises 14 residues. Trimming removed 6 bases at V and 4 bases at J, with 16 bases between. Written as DNA, the CDR3 is TGTGCCAGCAGATCCGACATGGCCGAATACGAGCAGTACTTC. Its protein product is CASRSDMAEYEQYF.

Comment on this clone: Other DNA sequences in the same sample also yield this CDR3. The chain links TRBV19 to TRBJ1-5, with D uncertain. The germline V gene has CDR1 LNHDA and CDR2 SQIVND (reference sequence). The CDR3 contains 14 residues. V was trimmed by 3 bases and J by 0 bases, leaving 6 bases between them. CDR3 in DNA: TGTGCCAGTAGTATTCTAGATAGCAATCAGCCCCAGCATTTT. This codes for CASSILDSNQPQHF.

The chain is built from TRBV29-1 and TRBJ2-1, with TRBD2 matching over 14 bases. The CDR3 is 16 amino acids. V lost 6 bases and J lost 3; bases outside the gene matches: 7. CDR1 is SQVTM and CDR2 is ANQGSEA in the germline V gene. DNA for the CDR3: TGCAGCGTGGGGGGACTAGCGGGAGCCTTCTACAATGAGCAGTTCTTC. It is translated as CSVGGLAGAFYNEQFF.

This clone occurred a few times. The chain joins TRBV9 to TRBJ1-2; D not resolved. This CDR3 has 13 amino acids. Between the trimmed V and J ends, which lost 4 bases and 8 bases, there was a span of 15 bases. The germline V gene has CDR1 SGDLS and CDR2 YYNGEE. The CDR3 here is CASSSSGHSGYTF. CDR3 nucleotides: TGTGCCAGCAGCTCCTCCGGTCATTCGGGCTACACCTTC.

V usage is TRBV27 and J usage is TRBJ2-1; 13 bases match TRBD2. The V gene end was trimmed by 6 bases and the J gene end by 9 bases; junction bases not matched to a gene: 8. The germline V gene encodes CDR1 MNHEY and CDR2 SMNVEV (reference sequence). The CDR3 runs to 15 residues. In DNA, the CDR3 is TGTGCCAGCAGGCAACTAGCGGGAGGGCCGGGTGAGCAGTTCTTC. This encodes CASRQLAGGPGEQFF.

In the case of this clone: Different DNA sequences within this sample yield the same CDR3. The genes are TRBV6-5 and TRBJ1-5; D may be TRBD1 (5 bases). Between the trimmed V and J ends, which lost 6 bases and 0 bases, there was a span of 12 bases. Germline V gene lookup returns CDR1 MNHEY and CDR2 SVGAGI. The CDR3 has 15 amino acids. The CDR3 DNA is TGTGCCAGCAGCCCCGGGACGGTTAGCAATCAGCCCCAGCATTTT. Its protein product is CASSPGTVSNQPQHF.

The CDR3 sequence is CASSKQGATEAFF. As DNA, the CDR3 is TGTGCCAGCTCGAAACAGGGGGCCACTGAAGCTTTCTTT. V gene TRBV9 combines with J gene TRBJ1-1; 9 nucleotides agree with TRBD1. The CDR3 covers 13 residues. Germline-derived CDR1 and CDR2 are SGDLS and YYNGEE. After removal of 7 bases from V and 4 bases from J, the junction contained 5 bases not matched to a gene.

This clone was counted a few times. The same CDR3 is also encoded by other DNA sequences in this sample. The rearrangement links TRBV28 to TRBJ1-1; D is unresolved. Germline V lookup: CDR1 MDHEN, CDR2 SYDVKM. The CDR3 sequence is 13 residues long. V gave up 1 base and J gave up 1 base, with 4 bases separating them. The CDR3 DNA follows: TGTGCCAGCAGTTTATCAGGGAACACTGAAGCTTTCTTT. It specifies CASSLSGNTEAFF.

J is TRBJ1-5 and V is TRBV28; weak D call: TRBD1 (6 bases). Germline V gene data show CDR1 as MDHEN and CDR2 as SYDVKM. This CDR3 contains 14 residues. V was cut by 2 bases and J by 8 bases, with 13 bases left in between. The CDR3 DNA is TGTGCCAGCAGTTTAATGAGGGGGTCAGAGCCCCAGCATTTT. Protein: CASSLMRGSEPQHF.

The chain has TRBV7-9 and TRBJ2-2; 7 nucleotides line up with TRBD1. J gave up 2 bases and V 5 bases, and 8 bases lay outside the gene matches. Per the germline V gene, CDR1 is SEHNR and CDR2 is FQNEAQ (reference sequence). The CDR3 has 16 amino acids. The CDR3, as DNA: TGTGCCAGCAGCCCAAAGGACAGGAGTAACACCGGGGAGCTGTTTTTT. Translation: CASSPKDRSNTGELFF.

The CDR3 loop is CASSGKVGGYEQYF. The CDR3 DNA sequence: TGTGCCAGCAGTGGAAAGGTAGGGGGGTACGAGCAGTACTTC. This chain uses TRBV25-1 with TRBJ2-7; the D gene could be TRBD1 or TRBD2 (6 bases each). This CDR3 contains 14 residues. Germline CDR1 is MGHDK and CDR2 is SYGVNS. Trimming removed 4 bases from V and 4 bases from J, with 14 bases in between.

This clone appeared a few times. The sample carries other DNA sequences with the same CDR3. J is TRBJ1-1 and V is TRBV14; D not certain. Germline V gene sequence: CDR1 SGHDN, CDR2 FVKESK. This CDR3 has 13 amino acids. V lost 4 bases to trimming and J lost 3 bases, with 9 bases between them. DNA for the CDR3: TGTGCCAGCAGCCCGGGGTGGGACACTGAAGCTTTCTTT. Residues: CASSPGWDTEAFF. The full variable domain, rest sourced from reference TRBV14 and TRBJ1-1, is EAGVTQFPSHSVIEKGQTVTLRCDPISGHDNLYWYRRVMGKEIKFLLHFVKESKQDESGMPNNRFLAERTGGTYSTLKVQPAELEDSGVYFCASSPGWDTEAFFGQGTRLTVV.

This chain connects TRBV28 to TRBJ1-3, with 7 bases matching TRBD1. The CDR3 is made up of 16 amino acids. Looked up from germline, CDR1 is MDHEN and CDR2 is SYDVKM. Unmatched junction bases numbered 8, after V lost 6 bases and J lost 0 bases. CDR3 loop: CASRRGDSSSGNTIYF. DNA for the CDR3: TGTGCCAGCAGGCGGGGGGACAGCTCCTCTGGAAACACCATATATTTT. The whole variable domain, filled in from reference TRBV28 and TRBJ1-3, reads DVKVTQSSRYLVKRTGEKVFLECVQDMDHENMFWYRQDPGLGLRLIYFSYDVKMKEKGDIPEGYSVSREKKERFSLILESASTNQTSMYLCASRRGDSSSGNTIYFGEGSWLTVV.

The chain couples TRBV4-3 to TRBJ2-2; the D gene is possibly TRBD1 (6 bases). V shed 3 bases and J shed 7 bases, with 21 bases lying between them. This CDR3 contains 17 residues. Germline CDR1 LGHNA, CDR2 YSLEER. The CDR3 DNA follows: TGCGCCAGCAGCCAGGAGCAGGGCAGGGGAATTAACGGGGAGCTGTTTTTT. It specifies CASSQEQGRGINGELFF.

The V gene is TRBV9, the J gene TRBJ2-6; D is unresolved. Germline CDR1 and CDR2: SGDLS and YYNGEE. Trimming removed 3 bases at V and 4 bases at J, with 11 bases between. The CDR3 is 15 amino acids. CDR3 coding DNA: TGTGCCAGCAGCGGGACCCGGGCCGGGGCCAACGTCCTGACTTTC. Encoded protein: CASSGTRAGANVLTF.

Details on this clone: This sample includes further DNA sequences coding for the same CDR3. The chain employs TRBV7-9 and TRBJ1-1; D possibly corresponds to TRBD1 (5 bases). Trimming stripped 1 base from V and 5 bases from J, with 11 bases between. Germline CDR1 reads SEHNR; CDR2 reads FQNEAQ (reference sequence). The CDR3 runs 14 residues. The CDR3 region is CASSLGGPGTEAFF. CDR3 sequence (DNA): TGTGCCAGCAGCTTAGGGGGCCCAGGGACTGAAGCTTTCTTT. Full variable domain (outside the CDR3, taken from reference TRBV7-9 and TRBJ1-1): DTGVSQNPRHKITKRGQNVTFRCDPISEHNRLYWYRQTLGQGPEFLTYFQNEAQLEKSRLLSDRFSAERPKGSFSTLEIQRTEQGDSAMYLCASSLGGPGTEAFFGQGTRLTVV.